Below, 13 T cell receptor beta chains from the same sample are listed, as sequenced in a study of T cell repertoires in cytomegalovirus infection. TCRdb ran MiXCR on the reads and lists one entry per CDR3 protein. The sample lists hundreds of thousands of distinct CDR3 sequences; about 24% were seen once. Sequenced material: CD8+ T cells from PBMCs. The receptors stem from a human donor in good health (CMV status not recorded). Some clones in this sample may be carry-over from other donors' samples.

Only a few counts were recorded for this clonotype. The chain carries TRBV10-3 and TRBJ2-3, with D unclear. With 2 bases removed from V and 0 bases from J, the gap between germline ends came to 12 bases. The CDR3 contains 16 residues. CDR1 and CDR2 from the germline V gene are ENHRY and SYGVKD. The CDR3 sequence is CAISEVRWPSTDTQYF. The DNA of the CDR3 is TGTGCCATCAGTGAGGTACGATGGCCTAGCACAGATACGCAGTATTTT.

This sequence joins TRBV28 and TRBJ2-7, with D possibly matching TRBD1 (5 bases). V shed 3 bases and J shed 7 bases, with 16 bases lying between them. The germline V gene encodes CDR1 MDHEN and CDR2 SYDVKM. The CDR3 is 14 residues long. DNA for the CDR3: TGTGCCAGCAGTTTTGGGGCAAGGGATCGAGAGCAGTACGTC. It encodes CASSFGARDREQYV.

The J gene is TRBJ2-3, the V gene TRBV13; D perhaps matches TRBD2 (5 bases). This CDR3 region has 15 residues. V was shortened by 3 bases and J by 6 bases, with 16 bases between the two germline ends. Germline values: CDR1 PRHDT, CDR2 FYEKMQ (reference sequence). Here the CDR3 DNA reads TGTGCCAGCAGCTTCGGTTCAGCGTCGGGGGATACGCAGTATTTT. Encoded protein: CASSFGSASGDTQYF.

This clonotype was seen just once. The V and J genes are TRBV20-1 and TRBJ1-2; 9 nucleotides match TRBD1. V was pared by 5 bases and J by 3 bases, with 7 bases of the junction left unmatched. The CDR3 contains 14 residues. Germline V gene lookup returns CDR1 DFQATT and CDR2 SNEGSKA (reference sequence). The CDR3 DNA follows: TGCAGTGCTCCACCCACAGGGGGCGACTATGGCTACACCTTC. It is translated as CSAPPTGGDYGYTF.

This clonotype has only a few counts. This chain joins TRBV3-1 and TRBJ2-7; D is unclear. CDR3 size: 14 residues. The germline V and J ends were trimmed by 4 bases and 0 bases, with 10 bases remaining between them. Germline V lookup: CDR1 LGHDT, CDR2 YNNKEL (reference sequence). The CDR3 loop reads CASSRVYASYEQYF. CDR3 DNA sequence: TGTGCCAGCAGCCGGGTATACGCCTCCTACGAGCAGTACTTC.

This clonotype was found many times. The chain couples TRBV12-3 or TRBV12-4 to TRBJ2-1, with D hard to call. The CDR3 is 13 amino acids. Trimming removed 5 bases from V and 5 bases from J, with 10 bases in between. The CDR3 here is CASSPPGNNEQFF. CDR3 bases: TGTGCCAGCAGTCCCCCAGGAAACAATGAGCAGTTCTTC.

In this sample, this clonotype turned up a few times. This sequence joins TRBV27 and TRBJ1-5, with D uncertain. CDR3 length equals 14 residues. Germline assignment: CDR1 MNHEY and CDR2 SMNVEV (reference sequence). The V end lost 6 bases, the J end lost 6 bases, and 15 bases lay between the germline ends. The CDR3: CASSFGLGSQPQHF. CDR3 in DNA: TGTGCCAGCAGCTTCGGTCTCGGGAGTCAGCCCCAGCATTTT.

The rearrangement uses TRBV15 and TRBJ2-1; 9 bases match TRBD2. This CDR3 is 14 amino acids long. The V segment lost 5 bases and the J segment 7 bases; nucleotides outside the gene matches: 6. Germline lookup yields CDR1 LNHNV and CDR2 YYDKDF (reference sequence). The CDR3 DNA reads TGTGCCACCAGCGGAAGCGGGGGGCGGAATGAGCAGTTCTTC. This translates into CATSGSGGRNEQFF.

Notes on this clonotype: This may arise from a read error, as a much more abundant clone is one base away. The chain combines TRBV12-3 or TRBV12-4 with TRBJ2-1, with D possibly called TRBD1 or TRBD2 (5 bases each). The V and J ends lost 6 bases and 6 bases respectively, with 18 bases between them. This CDR3 comprises 15 residues. DNA for the CDR3: TGTGCCAGCAGCTGGGACGGAGGTCTTAGCAATGAGCAGTTCTTC. Protein product: CASSWDGGLSNEQFF.

This clonotype was observed a handful of times. The rearrangement joins TRBV29-1 to TRBJ2-2; 7 bases are shared with TRBD1. Trimming removed 3 bases from V and 1 base from J; junction bases left unmatched: 5. Per germline, CDR1 SQVTM and CDR2 ANQGSEA. This CDR3 has 15 residues. The CDR3 nucleotides are TGCAGCGTTGACGGCCAGGGGGTGAACACCGGGGAGCTGTTTTTT. Protein product: CSVDGQGVNTGELFF.

The genes are TRBV3-1 and TRBJ2-2, with 7 bases lining up with TRBD1. The J segment lost 6 bases and the V segment lost 6 bases, leaving 10 bases of the junction unmatched. The CDR3 consists of 15 residues. Germline V CDR1 and CDR2: LGHDT, YNNKEL (reference sequence). The CDR3 nucleotides are TGTGCCAGCAGTGGCGACAGGGTTTTTCCCGGGGAGCTGTTTTTT. Translated: CASSGDRVFPGELFF.

J is TRBJ2-7 and V is TRBV28; no clear D. Germline assignment: CDR1 MDHEN and CDR2 SYDVKM. Trimming took 10 bases from V and 6 from J, leaving 13 bases between them. This CDR3 contains 11 residues. As DNA, the CDR3 is TGTGCCACCCTGAAAGGGTTCGAGCAGTACGTC. This codes for CATLKGFEQYV.

This clonotype was observed at least ten times. This chain joins TRBV6-2 or TRBV6-3 and TRBJ2-1, with 10 positions matching TRBD1. The CDR3 length is 20 residues. V was pared by 9 bases and J by 2 bases, with 22 bases of the junction left unmatched. In germline, CDR1 is MNHEY, CDR2 SVGEGT. In DNA form, the CDR3 reads TGTGCCAGTTACGGCTCCCGGGACAGGGGCCCCCTTTTGACCTACAATGAGCAGTTCTTC. Its translation is CASYGSRDRGPLLTYNEQFF.